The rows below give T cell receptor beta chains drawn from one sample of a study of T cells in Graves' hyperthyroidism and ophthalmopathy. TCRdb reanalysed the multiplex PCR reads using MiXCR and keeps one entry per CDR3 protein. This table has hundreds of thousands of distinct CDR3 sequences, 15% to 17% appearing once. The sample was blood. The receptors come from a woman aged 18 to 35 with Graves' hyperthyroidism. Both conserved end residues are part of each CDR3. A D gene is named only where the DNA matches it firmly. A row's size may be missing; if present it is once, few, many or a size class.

CDR3nt: TGTGCCAGCAGTTTAGCATGGCGACAGGTGAAGAATAAAGGGGAGACCCAGTACTTC; CDR3aa: CASSLAWRQVKNKGETQYF; d_gene: -; abundance: many; j_gene: TRBJ2-5; v_gene: TRBV28
CDR3nt: TGCGCCAGCAGCCAAGATGCTAGCGGGGCTCAAGAGACCCAGTACTTC; CDR3aa: CASSQDASGAQETQYF; d_gene: TRBD2; abundance: many; j_gene: TRBJ2-5; v_gene: TRBV4-3
CDR3nt: TGCAGTGCCACCCCCCGGGTCCTCCGCGAAAAACTGTTTTTT; CDR3aa: CSATPRVLREKLFF; d_gene: -; abundance: -; j_gene: TRBJ1-4; v_gene: TRBV20-1
CDR3nt: TGTGCCAGTAGTATAGCCCAGCGGACCGGGGAGCTGTTTTTT; CDR3aa: CASSIAQRTGELFF; d_gene: -; abundance: few; j_gene: TRBJ2-2; v_gene: TRBV19
CDR3nt: TGTGCCACCAGTAGTAAGACTAAACTACTTAGCACAGATACGCAGTATTTT; CDR3aa: CATSSKTKLLSTDTQYF; d_gene: -; abundance: -; j_gene: TRBJ2-3; v_gene: TRBV24-1
CDR3nt: TGTGCCAGTGTTCGAGACACGGGGATTTCTCAGCCCCAGCATTTT; CDR3aa: CASVRDTGISQPQHF; d_gene: -; abundance: many; j_gene: TRBJ1-5; v_gene: TRBV2
CDR3nt: TGCGCCAGCAGCCCGGATGGACAGTTCGAAGCTTTCTTT; CDR3aa: CASSPDGQFEAFF; d_gene: -; abundance: -; j_gene: TRBJ1-1; v_gene: TRBV5-1
CDR3nt: TGTGCCAGCAGGTCGGGGATAGGCAATCAGCCCCAGCATTTT; CDR3aa: CASRSGIGNQPQHF; d_gene: -; abundance: many; j_gene: TRBJ1-5; v_gene: TRBV27
CDR3nt: TGTGCCTGTTCACCCGGGACGGGTATAAACTATGGCTACACCTTC; CDR3aa: CACSPGTGINYGYTF; d_gene: -; abundance: -; j_gene: TRBJ1-2; v_gene: TRBV27
CDR3nt: TGTGCCAGCAGTTACGAGGCAGGGGGTGGTGGTTCACCCCTCCACTTT; CDR3aa: CASSYEAGGGGSPLHF; d_gene: TRBD1; abundance: few; j_gene: TRBJ1-6; v_gene: TRBV6-6
CDR3nt: TGTGCCACCAGCAGAGAGGGAGATACGCAGTATTTT; CDR3aa: CATSREGDTQYF; d_gene: -; abundance: few; j_gene: TRBJ2-3; v_gene: TRBV15
CDR3nt: TGTGCCAGCAAAAGAAGCGCGGGAAGAAAAGGCGAGCAGTACTTC; CDR3aa: CASKRSAGRKGEQYF; d_gene: -; abundance: many; j_gene: TRBJ2-7; v_gene: TRBV13
CDR3nt: TGTGCCATCAGCCCCATCGAAAGGGATGAGCAGTTCTTC; CDR3aa: CAISPIERDEQFF; d_gene: -; abundance: -; j_gene: TRBJ2-1; v_gene: TRBV10-3
CDR3nt: TGTGCCAGCAGTTACCCAGAGGACAGGGACACGCAGTATTTT; CDR3aa: CASSYPEDRDTQYF; d_gene: TRBD1; abundance: many; j_gene: TRBJ2-3; v_gene: TRBV6-1
CDR3nt: TGCAGTGCTAGTAAGGGGGCCCAAGAGACCCAGTACTTC; CDR3aa: CSASKGAQETQYF; d_gene: TRBD1; abundance: many; j_gene: TRBJ2-5; v_gene: TRBV20-1
CDR3nt: TGTGCCAGCAGCCAAGGGCCCAGCGGGAACGAGCAGTTCTTC; CDR3aa: CASSQGPSGNEQFF; d_gene: TRBD2; abundance: -; j_gene: TRBJ2-1; v_gene: TRBV3-1
CDR3nt: TGTGCCAGCGAAGGACCGCTCCCTACCTACGAGCAGTACTTC; CDR3aa: CASEGPLPTYEQYF; d_gene: -; abundance: -; j_gene: TRBJ2-7; v_gene: TRBV2
CDR3nt: TGTGCCAGCAGCCAAGATCTGGGGACAGGGGTCTACGAGCAGTACTTC; CDR3aa: CASSQDLGTGVYEQYF; d_gene: TRBD1; abundance: many; j_gene: TRBJ2-7; v_gene: TRBV3-1
CDR3nt: TGCGCCAGCAGCGGAGGGACAGCCCTTAATTCACCCCTCCACTTT; CDR3aa: CASSGGTALNSPLHF; d_gene: TRBD1; abundance: once; j_gene: TRBJ1-6; v_gene: TRBV5-1
CDR3nt: TGTGCCAGCAGCCTGCGGCGAGGGAGGGAGTCCAACTACGAGCAGTACTTC; CDR3aa: CASSLRRGRESNYEQYF; d_gene: TRBD2; abundance: -; j_gene: TRBJ2-7; v_gene: TRBV7-9
CDR3nt: TGTGCCAGCAGCGGGAACCCGAACTATGGCTACACCTTC; CDR3aa: CASSGNPNYGYTF; d_gene: -; abundance: many; j_gene: TRBJ1-2; v_gene: TRBV9
CDR3nt: TGTGCCATCAGTGTTCTGGACAGCAACTATGGCTACACCTTC; CDR3aa: CAISVLDSNYGYTF; d_gene: -; abundance: -; j_gene: TRBJ1-2; v_gene: TRBV6-1
CDR3nt: TGCGCCAGCAGCCAAGAGATGGGCGGAGAGACCCAGTACTTC; CDR3aa: CASSQEMGGETQYF; d_gene: -; abundance: -; j_gene: TRBJ2-5; v_gene: TRBV4-1
CDR3nt: TGTGCCAGCAGTGATGCCCTGGGACAGGACCGCTATGGCTACACCTTC; CDR3aa: CASSDALGQDRYGYTF; d_gene: TRBD1; abundance: few; j_gene: TRBJ1-2; v_gene: TRBV6-1
CDR3nt: TGTGCCATTTCCGAACAGGGAATCGAGCAGTACTTC; CDR3aa: CAISEQGIEQYF; d_gene: -; abundance: -; j_gene: TRBJ2-7; v_gene: TRBV10-3
CDR3nt: TGCGCCAGCAGCTTGGGGACAGGTGCCTCTTCCTACAATGAGCAGTTCTTC; CDR3aa: CASSLGTGASSYNEQFF; d_gene: TRBD1; abundance: -; j_gene: TRBJ2-1; v_gene: TRBV5-1
CDR3nt: TGTGCCAGCAGCTCCATGCCCACAGATACGCAGTATTTT; CDR3aa: CASSSMPTDTQYF; d_gene: -; abundance: many; j_gene: TRBJ2-3; v_gene: TRBV13
CDR3nt: TGCGCCAGCAGCTTGGGGGATTGGACAGGTACGCAGTATTTT; CDR3aa: CASSLGDWTGTQYF; d_gene: TRBD1; abundance: -; j_gene: TRBJ2-3; v_gene: TRBV5-1
CDR3nt: TGCGCCAGCAGCCAAGCAGGCGGGCGTCGCAATCAGCCCCAGCATTTT; CDR3aa: CASSQAGGRRNQPQHF; d_gene: -; abundance: few; j_gene: TRBJ1-5; v_gene: TRBV4-1
CDR3nt: TGTGCCAGCAGCGTAGGCTCAGGTGACACCGGGGAGCTGTTTTTT; CDR3aa: CASSVGSGDTGELFF; d_gene: -; abundance: -; j_gene: TRBJ2-2; v_gene: TRBV9
CDR3nt: TGTGCCAGCAACCAGGCGGCGGGAGGGCACTACGAGCAGTACTTC; CDR3aa: CASNQAAGGHYEQYF; d_gene: TRBD2; abundance: few; j_gene: TRBJ2-7; v_gene: TRBV5-5